These T cell receptor beta chains were read from a single sample in a study of T-cell memory formation after mild COVID-19. TCRdb independently ran MiXCR on the 5' RACE reads; one entry per CDR3 protein. This repertoire shows 34,000 or so distinct CDR3 sequences, 7.7% found once; its top ten account for under 30%. The source material was PBMCs or a T cell subset sorted from them (not recorded which). The receptors come from a man between 18 and 35 years old who had mild COVID-19 (a few samples of this study predate the infection). Cell type and time point are not known. Each CDR3 is given with its conserved first and last residue.

CASTELGQGVDTQYF,TRBV2,TRBJ2-3
CSARDAGRIYEQYF,TRBV20-1,TRBJ2-7
CASRGKEDRQPQHF,TRBV6-2/TRBV6-3,TRBJ1-5
CASSSLATGEQFF,TRBV7-6,TRBJ2-1
CASSPPIGVRGNEQFF,TRBV5-1,TRBJ2-1
CASSSNDGGAAKNIQYF,TRBV3-1,TRBJ2-4
CASSDRGYEQYF,TRBV2,TRBJ2-7
CASARQGDTGELFF,TRBV5-1,TRBJ2-2
CASSLRGNQPQHF,TRBV7-2,TRBJ1-5
CASSPRTGANTGELFF,TRBV9,TRBJ2-2
CASVTGTSNEQFF,TRBV2,TRBJ2-1
CASSLDRSNQPQHF,TRBV12-3/TRBV12-4,TRBJ1-5
CATLTGPIDTIYF,TRBV10-3,TRBJ1-3
CASSLFWTASYNEQFF,TRBV11-2,TRBJ2-1
CASRTMGSGNQPQHF,TRBV28,TRBJ1-5
CASSESGYEQYF,TRBV10-1,TRBJ2-7
CASSQTRTPRAAKNIQYF,TRBV23-1,TRBJ2-4
CATTRDRHYTDTQYF,TRBV15,TRBJ2-3
CASSYGAFPGNTIYF,TRBV6-5,TRBJ1-3
CASSRGTSYEQYF,TRBV7-9,TRBJ2-7
CASRPTLAGPQETQYF,TRBV6-5,TRBJ2-5
CASSSSTGGNTEAFF,TRBV5-4,TRBJ1-1
CASTTTANSYNSPLHF,TRBV7-2,TRBJ1-6
CASSLVPGDGANVLTF,TRBV5-1,TRBJ2-6
CASSLASAGGFTEAFF,TRBV7-2,TRBJ1-1
CASSFTNPAYEQYF,TRBV5-1,TRBJ2-7
CSAGRTADTGGYTF,TRBV20-1,TRBJ1-2
CASSLPGGTEAFF,TRBV12-3/TRBV12-4,TRBJ1-1
CSVGQQGEMNTEAFF,TRBV29-1,TRBJ1-1
CASRTYDITGAKYGAFF,TRBV12-3/TRBV12-4,TRBJ1-1
CASSIRVTTVVDTEAFF,TRBV11-2,TRBJ1-1
CSARDARGGEQYF,TRBV20-1,TRBJ2-7
CASSPIPTASALHF,TRBV7-2,TRBJ1-6
CASRQAVTGELFF,TRBV10-2,TRBJ2-2
CASSEEEGHQETQYF,TRBV25-1,TRBJ2-5
CASSLPVAGGQIYNEKLFF,TRBV4-1,TRBJ1-4
CASSPRTSGSGDEQFF,TRBV3-1,TRBJ2-1
CAISDVGTDVYGYTF,TRBV10-3,TRBJ1-2
CASSVEDRGWDTEAFF,TRBV9,TRBJ1-1
CASSSAGTGHYGYTF,TRBV7-8,TRBJ1-2
CASSFDGSYNEQFF,TRBV5-6,TRBJ2-1
CASSIDGFSYEQYF,TRBV6-2/TRBV6-3,TRBJ2-7
CASSVRAGGSGGRTDTQYF,TRBV7-2,TRBJ2-3